The 20 T cell receptor beta chains reported below all come from one sample, sequenced in a study of cytomegalovirus exposure and HLA in healthy donors. Libraries were prepared by immunoSEQ multiplex PCR; TCRdb keeps only in-frame clonotypes and omits some of them. The sample carries approximately 200,000 clones, 90% to 95% recorded once. The sample was PBMCs. The receptors stem from a woman in her late teens or twenties in good health and CMV-seronegative.

This chain connects TRBV5-1 to TRBJ2-5; TRBD2 matches at 12 bases. Germline-derived CDR1 and CDR2 are SGHRS and YFSETQ. The CDR3 contains 15 residues. The V and J ends lost 4 bases and 3 bases, in that order; junction bases with no gene match: 4. The CDR3 DNA is TGCGCCAGCAGCGAACTAGCGGGAGGTAAAGAGACCCAGTACTTC. It codes for CASSELAGGKETQYF.

The chain is built from TRBV7-6 and TRBJ2-1, with TRBD2 matching 7 bases. This CDR3 region has 17 residues. The germline gives CDR1 SGHVS, CDR2 FNYEAQ. J lost 4 bases, V lost 5 bases, and 14 bases had no gene match. For the CDR3, the DNA is TGTGCCAGCAGCCCCCTCCACCGGGCTAGCGGTTACAATGAGCAGTTCTTC. Encoded protein: CASSPLHRASGYNEQFF.

The rearrangement uses TRBV29-1 and TRBJ2-3; 7 bases line up with TRBD2. The CDR3 is 14 amino acids. Germline V gene sequence: CDR1 SQVTM, CDR2 ANQGSEA. V gave up 2 bases and J gave up 2 bases; unmatched junction bases: 4. This chain's CDR3 is CSVETAGYTDTQYF. In nucleotides, the CDR3 is TGCAGCGTTGAAACAGCGGGGTACACAGATACGCAGTATTTT.

The rearrangement joins TRBV5-8 to TRBJ1-5; D not certain. Trimming pared 0 bases from V and 7 bases from J, leaving 2 bases between. Germline lookup yields CDR1 SGHTS and CDR2 YDEGEE. The CDR3 runs 11 residues. The CDR3 sequence: CASSLVQPQHF. CDR3 nucleotides: TGTGCCAGCAGCTTGGTACAGCCCCAGCATTTT. Full variable domain (outside the CDR3, taken from reference TRBV5-8 and TRBJ1-5): EAGVTQSPTHLIKTRGQQATLRCSPISGHTSVYWYQQALGLGLQFLLWYDEGEERNRGNFPPRFSGRQFPNYSSELNVNALELEDSALYLCASSLVQPQHFGDGTRLSIL.

CDR3 nucleotide sequence: TGCGCCAGCAGCTCGGACAGGGGTGCTAACTATGGCTACACCTTC. Translating it yields CASSSDRGANYGYTF. This sequence joins TRBV5-1 and TRBJ1-2, with 9 bases lining up with TRBD1. This CDR3 contains 15 residues. CDR1 is SGHRS, CDR2 YFSETQ, per germline. Trimming at V came to 3 bases and at J to 0 bases, leaving 3 bases not matched to a gene. Supplemented by reference TRBV5-1 and TRBJ1-2, the full variable domain reads KAGVTQTPRYLIKTRGQQVTLSCSPISGHRSVSWYQQTPGQGLQFLFEYFSETQRNKGNFPGRFSGRQFSNSRSEMNVSTLELGDSALYLCASSSDRGANYGYTFGSGTRLTVV.

The chain combines TRBV6-5 with TRBJ2-2; no clear D gene. Trimming removed 2 bases at V and 2 bases at J, with 9 bases between. From germline, CDR1 is MNHEY and CDR2 SVGAGI. The CDR3 sequence is 15 residues long. For the CDR3, the DNA is TGTGCCAGCAGTTACACCCTAGGAAACACCGGGGAGCTGTTTTTT. Translation: CASSYTLGNTGELFF.

The chain recombines TRBV5-1 with TRBJ2-1, with D maybe TRBD1 (6 bases). CDR3 length: 15 residues. Trimming stripped 0 bases from V and 4 bases from J, with 11 bases between. Germline lookup yields CDR1 SGHRS and CDR2 YFSETQ. The CDR3 bases are TGCGCCAGCAGCTTGGGACAGGTTAGTTACAATGAGCAGTTCTTC. Its translation is CASSLGQVSYNEQFF.

This rearrangement joins TRBV5-1 to TRBJ1-3; 7 nucleotides match TRBD1. The V and J ends lost 4 bases and 5 bases, in that order; junction bases with no gene match: 6. Germline V gives CDR1 SGHRS, CDR2 YFSETQ. The CDR3 runs to 14 residues. The CDR3 loop reads CASSPDRARNTIYF. DNA for the CDR3: TGCGCCAGCAGCCCTGACAGGGCAAGAAACACCATATATTTT.

DNA of the CDR3: TGCGCCAGCAGCTTGATGGGGGGAGGCTACACCTTC. Its translation: CASSLMGGGYTF. V gene TRBV5-1 combines with J gene TRBJ1-2, with D tentatively TRBD1 (5 bases). CDR1 SGHRS and CDR2 YFSETQ come from the germline V gene. Trimming took 1 base from V and 8 from J, leaving 9 bases between them. The CDR3 has 12 residues.

This rearrangement joins TRBV28 to TRBJ1-2; 9 bases are a match to TRBD1. This CDR3 contains 14 residues. The junction had 1 base not matched to a gene; V was cut back by 2 bases and J by 3 bases. Germline V gene lookup returns CDR1 MDHEN and CDR2 SYDVKM. As DNA, the CDR3 is TGTGCCAGCAGTTTAAGGACAGGGGACTATGGCTACACCTTC. This gives the protein CASSLRTGDYGYTF.

This chain connects TRBV11-2 to TRBJ1-1, with D hard to call. Germline V gene sequence: CDR1 SGHAT, CDR2 FQNNGV. The CDR3 length is 15 residues. The germline V and J ends were trimmed by 5 bases and 0 bases, with 13 bases remaining between them. CDR3 sequence (DNA): TGTGCCAGCAGCCAGAGCGTACCCATGAACACTGAAGCTTTCTTT. Translating gives CASSQSVPMNTEAFF.

The rearrangement uses TRBV4-1 and TRBJ1-1; possibly TRBD1 for D (5 bases). This CDR3 region has 17 residues. Germline lookup yields CDR1 MGHRA and CDR2 YSYEKL. The ends were cut back, 1 base at V and 1 base at J, with 16 bases in the middle. The CDR3 nucleotides read TGCGCCAGCAGCCAAGTCGACCGCGGGGGGGAGAACACTGAAGCTTTCTTT. This encodes CASSQVDRGGENTEAFF.

The V gene is TRBV28, the J gene TRBJ1-2; 8 bases are shared with TRBD1. Germline CDR1 MDHEN, CDR2 SYDVKM. V was pared by 1 base and J by 4 bases, with 2 bases of the junction left unmatched. The CDR3 spans 14 residues. The CDR3 DNA reads as TGTGCCAGCAGTTTATTCACAGGGGGCTATGGCTACACCTTC. This sequence encodes CASSLFTGGYGYTF.

The genes are TRBV7-3 and TRBJ2-1; a weak D match, TRBD1 (5 bases). The CDR3 loop spans 16 amino acids. Deletions cut 4 bases from V and 3 bases from J, with 16 bases between. CDR1 is SGHTA and CDR2 is FQGTGA in the germline V gene. The CDR3 coding sequence is TGTGCCAGCAGCTATAGGGGAAGGGTAAGCTACAATGAGCAGTTCTTC. Translating it yields CASSYRGRVSYNEQFF.

The V and J genes are TRBV6-1 and TRBJ2-7; possibly TRBD2 for D (6 bases). Germline V CDR1 and CDR2: MNHNS, SASEGT. V was clipped by 3 bases and J by 3 bases, with 18 bases between them. The CDR3 has 16 residues. The CDR3 DNA sequence: TGTGCCAGCAGTGATCCTGGAGGGAATAAGCGCTACGAGCAGTACTTC. Translation: CASSDPGGNKRYEQYF.

CDR3 DNA: TGTGCCAGTAGTAAAAGGACGGGAACCTACAATGAGCAGTTCTTC. Translating it yields CASSKRTGTYNEQFF. The chain joins TRBV19 to TRBJ2-1, with a possible D match to TRBD2 (5 bases). V lost 4 bases, J lost 2 bases, and 12 bases lay in between. The CDR3 spans 15 residues. Germline V gene sequence: CDR1 LNHDA, CDR2 SQIVND (reference sequence). The full variable domain, in which reference TRBV19 and TRBJ2-1 provide the parts outside the CDR3, is DGGITQSPKYLFRKEGQNVTLSCEQNLNHDAMYWYRQDPGQGLRLIYYSQIVNDFQKGDIAEGYSVSREKKESFPLTVTSAQKNPTAFYLCASSKRTGTYNEQFFGPGTRLTVL.

V is TRBV9 and J is TRBJ1-3; D remains unclear. The CDR3 consists of 14 residues. Trimming pared 0 bases from V and 3 bases from J, leaving 7 bases between. Germline V gene lookup returns CDR1 SGDLS and CDR2 YYNGEE. In DNA form, the CDR3 reads TGTGCCAGCAGCGTAGGGACTGGTGGAAACACCATATATTTT. Protein sequence: CASSVGTGGNTIYF.

The rearrangement joins TRBV5-1 to TRBJ1-6, with D uncertain. Per germline, CDR1 SGHRS and CDR2 YFSETQ. The ends were cut back, 1 base at V and 8 bases at J, with 13 bases in the middle. The CDR3 consists of 15 residues. In DNA, the CDR3 is TGCGCCAGCAGCTTGTCACGGGGAATAGATTCACCCCTCCACTTT. It encodes CASSLSRGIDSPLHF.

This chain links TRBV7-2 with TRBJ1-5, with 7 bases matching TRBD1. Germline CDR1 reads SGHTA; CDR2 reads FQGNSA. V shed 3 bases and J 5 bases; nucleotides not matched to a gene: 7. The CDR3 loop spans 15 amino acids. Here the CDR3 DNA reads TGTGCCAGCAGCTTTCGGACAGGCCTCTATCAGCCCCAGCATTTT. The encoded protein is CASSFRTGLYQPQHF.

CDR3 region: CASSSLAGDIDTQYF. The CDR3 bases are TGTGCCAGCAGCTCCTTAGCGGGAGATATAGATACGCAGTATTTT. The genes are TRBV7-2 and TRBJ2-3, with TRBD2 identical over 9 bases. The CDR3 length is 15 residues. The germline CDR1 and CDR2 sequences are SGHTA and FQGNSA. V lost 4 bases and J lost 5; bases outside the gene matches: 7.